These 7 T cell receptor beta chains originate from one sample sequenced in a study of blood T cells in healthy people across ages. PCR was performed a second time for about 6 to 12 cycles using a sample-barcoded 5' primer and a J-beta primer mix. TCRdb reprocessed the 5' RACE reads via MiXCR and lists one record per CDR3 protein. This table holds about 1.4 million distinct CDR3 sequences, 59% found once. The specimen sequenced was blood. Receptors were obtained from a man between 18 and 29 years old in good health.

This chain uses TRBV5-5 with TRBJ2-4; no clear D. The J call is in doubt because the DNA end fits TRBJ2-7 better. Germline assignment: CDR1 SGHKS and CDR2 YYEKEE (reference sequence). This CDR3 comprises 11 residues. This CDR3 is CASSQLLEQYF. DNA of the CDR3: TGTGCCAGCAGCCAACTACTCGAGCAGTACTTC.

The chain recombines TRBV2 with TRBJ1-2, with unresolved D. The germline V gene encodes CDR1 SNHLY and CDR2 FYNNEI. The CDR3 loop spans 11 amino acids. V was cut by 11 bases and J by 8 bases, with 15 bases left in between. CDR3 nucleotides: TGTGCCCAGCAGGCAGTTGGGGGCTACACCTTC. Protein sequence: CAQQAVGGYTF.

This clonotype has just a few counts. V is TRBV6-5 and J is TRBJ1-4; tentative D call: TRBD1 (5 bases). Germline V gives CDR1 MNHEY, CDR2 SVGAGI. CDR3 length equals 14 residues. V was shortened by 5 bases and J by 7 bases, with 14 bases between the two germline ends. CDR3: CASSDQGASEKLFF. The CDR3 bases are TGTGCCAGCAGTGACCAGGGAGCCAGTGAAAAACTGTTTTTT.

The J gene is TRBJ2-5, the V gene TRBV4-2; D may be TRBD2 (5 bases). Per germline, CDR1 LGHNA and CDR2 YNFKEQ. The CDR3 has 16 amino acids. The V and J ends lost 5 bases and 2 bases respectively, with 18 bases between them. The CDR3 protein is CASSYGELKVQETQYF. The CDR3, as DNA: TGTGCCAGCAGCTACGGGGAGTTGAAGGTGCAAGAGACCCAGTACTTC.

The CDR3 reads CASSDVANSYTRELFF. The CDR3, as DNA: TGCGCCAGCAGTGATGTCGCAAACTCTTACACTAGGGAGCTGTTTTTT. The chain has TRBV10-2 and TRBJ2-2, with D unclear. Trimming removed 3 bases from V and 9 bases from J, with 20 bases in between. The CDR3 extends over 16 amino acids. Germline CDR1 and CDR2: WSHSY and SAAADI.

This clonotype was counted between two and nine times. CDR3 bases: TGTGCCATCAGTGTTGGTCAAGCGGGGGGACAAGAGACCCAGTACTTC. Translating it yields CAISVGQAGGQETQYF. The chain joins TRBV10-3 to TRBJ2-5; TRBD2 matches 9 bases. The V segment lost 4 bases and the J segment 2 bases; nucleotides outside the gene matches: 8. CDR1 and CDR2 from the germline V gene are ENHRY and SYGVKD. The CDR3 contains 16 residues.

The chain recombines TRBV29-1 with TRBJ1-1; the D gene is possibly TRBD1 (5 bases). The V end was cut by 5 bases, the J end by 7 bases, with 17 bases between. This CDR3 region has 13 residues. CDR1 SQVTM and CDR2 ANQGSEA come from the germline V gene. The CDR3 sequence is CSVLKLAGGEAFF. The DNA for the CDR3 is TGCAGCGTTTTGAAATTGGCCGGGGGTGAAGCTTTCTTT.